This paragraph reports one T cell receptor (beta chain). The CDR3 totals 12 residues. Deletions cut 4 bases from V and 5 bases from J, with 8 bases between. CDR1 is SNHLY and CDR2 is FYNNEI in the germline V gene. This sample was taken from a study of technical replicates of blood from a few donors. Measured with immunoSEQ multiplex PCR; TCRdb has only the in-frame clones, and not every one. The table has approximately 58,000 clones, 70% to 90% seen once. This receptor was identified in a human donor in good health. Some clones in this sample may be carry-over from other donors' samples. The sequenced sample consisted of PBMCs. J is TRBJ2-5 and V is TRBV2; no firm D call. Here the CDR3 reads CASSGQLETQYF. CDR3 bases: TGTGCCAGCAGTGGGCAATTGGAGACCCAGTACTTC.